A selection of T cell receptor beta chains follows, all from one sample in a study of memory CD4+ T cells and cytomegalovirus serostatus. This table comes from immunoSEQ multiplex PCR, and its TCRdb copy is limited to in-frame clones, with some not included. The repertoire holds roughly 28,000 clones, with over 70% as singletons. The sample comprised memory CD4+ T cells from blood. These receptor sequences come from an adult in good health and CMV-seronegative. CDR3s include the opening cysteine and the closing phenylalanine or tryptophan. A D gene is named only where the DNA matches it firmly. Clone size, where shown, is once, few, many, or a class for clones that have expanded.

clone size	D gene	V gene	J gene	CDR3 DNA	CDR3 protein
.	.	TRBV4-2	TRBJ2-6	TGTGCCAGCAGCCAAGAAAGGAGCTCTGGGGCCAACGTCCTGACTTTC	CASSQERSSGANVLTF
.	.	TRBV11-2	TRBJ1-1	TGTGCCAGCAGCTTAACCCCAGGGACGAACACTGAAGCTTTCTTT	CASSLTPGTNTEAFF
.	TRBD2	TRBV29-1	TRBJ2-3	TGCAGCGTTGGATTAGCGGGGGGGTATGGGACAGATACGCAGTATTTT	CSVGLAGGYGTDTQYF
.	.	TRBV10-2	TRBJ1-1	TGCGCCAGCAGTCCTATCCCACGAACAGGAGCCCCTACTGAAGCTTTCTTT	CASSPIPRTGAPTEAFF
few	TRBD1	TRBV2	TRBJ1-6	TGTGCCAGCAGTGTGGGGACAGGAGATAATTCACCCCTCCACTTT	CASSVGTGDNSPLHF
.	TRBD2	TRBV2	TRBJ2-3	TGTGCCAGCATCAAGGCTAGCGGGGCACCTAGCACAGATACGCAGTATTTT	CASIKASGAPSTDTQYF
.	.	TRBV7-9	TRBJ1-2	TGTGCCAGCAGGCCTGGACAGAACTATGGCTACACCTTC	CASRPGQNYGYTF
.	TRBD1	TRBV27	TRBJ1-4	TGTGCCAGCAGTTCGACGGGACAGGCTGAAAAACTGTTTTTT	CASSSTGQAEKLFF
.	TRBD1	TRBV18	TRBJ1-1	TGTGCCAGCTCACCAGGACAGGGGAACACTGAAGCTTTCTTT	CASSPGQGNTEAFF
few	TRBD2	TRBV5-6	TRBJ2-5	TGTGCCAGCAGCGTGACTAGCGGGGCAGGGGAGACCCAGTACTTC	CASSVTSGAGETQYF
.	.	TRBV6-5	TRBJ1-6	TGTGCCGGCAGCTCCGGACAGCAAAATAATTCACCCCTCCACTTT	CAGSSGQQNNSPLHF
once	.	TRBV30	TRBJ1-6	TGTGCCTGGAGTGTCCCGGGGATAAGATCACCCCTCCACTTT	CAWSVPGIRSPLHF
few	.	TRBV5-1	TRBJ1-6	TGCGCCAGCAGCTTGGAAGGGGCCCGGGGGAATTCACCCCTCCACTTT	CASSLEGARGNSPLHF
.	.	TRBV6-1	TRBJ1-3	TGTGCCAGCAGTCAACTCGTGTACTCTGGAAACACCATATATTTT	CASSQLVYSGNTIYF
.	TRBD1	TRBV2	TRBJ1-5	TGTGCCAGCCGACCTCTGATGACAGGGGGCAATCAGCCCCAGCATTTT	CASRPLMTGGNQPQHF
.	.	TRBV18	TRBJ1-5	TGTGCCAGCTCACCACCGTCTTCAGGGAATAGCAATCAGCCCCAGCATTTT	CASSPPSSGNSNQPQHF
.	.	TRBV11-2	TRBJ1-1	TGTGCCAGCAGCTTAGACCCCAACACTGAAGCTTTCTTT	CASSLDPNTEAFF
.	.	TRBV7-7	TRBJ2-3	TGTGCTAGCAGCTCCGACCTCGGCAACACAGATACGCAGTATTTT	CASSSDLGNTDTQYF
.	.	TRBV11-3	TRBJ1-6	TGTGCCAGCAGCTTATACCCCTCAGGGGAAGGTAATTCACCCCTCCACTTT	CASSLYPSGEGNSPLHF
.	.	TRBV7-9	TRBJ2-2	TGTGCCAGCAGCTTAGGGAGGGGACAGCTAGCTCCCGGGGAGCTGTTTTTT	CASSLGRGQLAPGELFF
once	.	TRBV15	TRBJ1-5	TGTGCCACCAGCAGGGAAGGGCGATGGGATCAGCCCCAGCATTTT	CATSREGRWDQPQHF